This T cell receptor beta chain originates from a study of spatial heterogeneity in lung cancer. This CDR3 is built from 16 residues. V lost 8 bases, J lost 2 bases, and 16 bases lay in between. CDR1 ENHRY and CDR2 SYGVKD come from the germline V gene. This clonotype was counted between two and nine times. Time point specified: blood at routine non-recurrence follow-up after resection. Whole RNA obtained from tumor, nontumor lung or frozen PBMC underwent sequencing without sorting. TCRdb recomputed calls from the 5' RACE reads with MiXCR, one row per CDR3 protein. The data hold about 87,000 distinct CDR3 sequences, with 15% to 20% observed a single time.

This chain uses TRBV10-3 with TRBJ2-6, with D perhaps being TRBD1 or TRBD2 (5 bases each). The source is a male donor with early-stage non-small cell lung cancer. The sequences come from PBMCs, collected at follow-up. CDR3 coding DNA: TGTGCCATCCCGGGACCTCCTCGTCCTGGGGCCAACGTCCTGACTTTC. Encoded protein: CAIPGPPRPGANVLTF.